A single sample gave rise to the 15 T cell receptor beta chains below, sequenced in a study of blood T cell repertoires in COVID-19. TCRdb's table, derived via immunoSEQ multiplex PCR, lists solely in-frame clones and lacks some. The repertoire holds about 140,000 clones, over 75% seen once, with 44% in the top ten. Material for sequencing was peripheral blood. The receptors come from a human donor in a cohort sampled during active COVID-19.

CDR3 in DNA: TGTGCCAGCAGCCCTCCGGGACTAGCGGGACCTCTGACTTTC. This gives the protein CASSPPGLAGPLTF. V is TRBV3-1 (or the pseudogene TRBV3-2) and J is TRBJ2-6; TRBD2 aligns across 13 bases. Looked up from germline, CDR1 is LGHDT and CDR2 is YNNKEL (reference sequence). CDR3 length equals 14 residues. With V trimmed by 4 bases and J by 16 bases, 7 bases remained unmatched.

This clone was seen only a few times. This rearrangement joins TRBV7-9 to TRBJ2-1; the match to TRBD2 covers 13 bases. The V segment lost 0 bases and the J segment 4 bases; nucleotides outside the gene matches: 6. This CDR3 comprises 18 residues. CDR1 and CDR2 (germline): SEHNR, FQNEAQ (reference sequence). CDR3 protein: CASSLASRGLAGYNEQFF. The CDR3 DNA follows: TGTGCCAGCAGCTTAGCATCGAGGGGACTAGCGGGGTACAATGAGCAGTTCTTC.

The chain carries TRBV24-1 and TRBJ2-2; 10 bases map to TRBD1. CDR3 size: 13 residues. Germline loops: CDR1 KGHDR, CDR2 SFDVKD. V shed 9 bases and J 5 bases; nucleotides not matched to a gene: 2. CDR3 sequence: CATGTGVTGELFF. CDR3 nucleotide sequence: TGTGCCACCGGGACAGGGGTTACCGGGGAGCTGTTTTTT.

The CDR3: CASSFYAWETQYF. Here the CDR3 DNA reads TGTGCCAGCAGTTTCTATGCTTGGGAGACCCAGTACTTC. The genes are TRBV27 and TRBJ2-5; D is ambiguous. V was clipped by 3 bases and J by 5 bases, with 10 bases between them. This CDR3 comprises 13 residues. CDR1 is MNHEY and CDR2 is SMNVEV in the germline V gene (reference sequence).

The CDR3 DNA sequence: TGTGCCAGCACACCGACAGGAGCGTTGGGCTACACCTTC. Encoded protein: CASTPTGALGYTF. The chain has TRBV6-5 and TRBJ1-2; TRBD1 might be the D (6 bases). Trimming removed 7 bases at V and 8 bases at J, with 17 bases between. The CDR3 runs 13 residues. Germline lookup yields CDR1 MNHEY and CDR2 SVGAGI.

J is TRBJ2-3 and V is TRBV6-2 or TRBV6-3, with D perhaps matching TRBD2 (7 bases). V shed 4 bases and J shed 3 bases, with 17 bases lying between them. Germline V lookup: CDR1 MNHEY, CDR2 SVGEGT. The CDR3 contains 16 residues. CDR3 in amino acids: CASSWGGGLETDTQYF. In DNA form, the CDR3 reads TGTGCCAGCAGTTGGGGCGGGGGCTTGGAGACAGATACGCAGTATTTT.

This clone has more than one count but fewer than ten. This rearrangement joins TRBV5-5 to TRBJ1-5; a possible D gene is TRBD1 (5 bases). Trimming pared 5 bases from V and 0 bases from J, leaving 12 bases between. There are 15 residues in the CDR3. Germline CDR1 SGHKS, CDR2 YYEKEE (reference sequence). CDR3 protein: CASSKDSNSNQPQHF. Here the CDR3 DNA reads TGTGCCAGCAGTAAAGACAGCAATAGCAATCAGCCCCAGCATTTT. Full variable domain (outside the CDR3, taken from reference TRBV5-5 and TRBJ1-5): DAGVTQSPTHLIKTRGQQVTLRCSPISGHKSVSWYQQVLGQGPQFIFQYYEKEERGRGNFPDRFSARQFPNYSSELNVNALLLGDSALYLCASSKDSNSNQPQHFGDGTRLSIL.

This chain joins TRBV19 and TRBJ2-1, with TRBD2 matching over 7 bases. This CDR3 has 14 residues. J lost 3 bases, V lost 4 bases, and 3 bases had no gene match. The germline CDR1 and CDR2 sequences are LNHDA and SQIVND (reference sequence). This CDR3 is CASSKSGDYNEQFF. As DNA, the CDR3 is TGTGCCAGTAGTAAGAGCGGGGACTACAATGAGCAGTTCTTC. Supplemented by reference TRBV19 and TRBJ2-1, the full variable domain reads DGGITQSPKYLFRKEGQNVTLSCEQNLNHDAMYWYRQDPGQGLRLIYYSQIVNDFQKGDIAEGYSVSREKKESFPLTVTSAQKNPTAFYLCASSKSGDYNEQFFGPGTRLTVL.

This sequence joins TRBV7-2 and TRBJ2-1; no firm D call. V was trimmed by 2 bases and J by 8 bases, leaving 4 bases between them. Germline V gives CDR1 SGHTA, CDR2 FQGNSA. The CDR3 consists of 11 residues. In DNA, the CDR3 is TGTGCCAGCAGCTTAAGCGATGAGCAGTTCTTC. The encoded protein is CASSLSDEQFF. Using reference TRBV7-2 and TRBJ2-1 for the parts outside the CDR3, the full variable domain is GAGVSQSPSNKVTEKGKDVELRCDPISGHTALYWYRQSLGQGLEFLIYFQGNSAPDKSGLPSDRFSAERTGGSVSTLTIQRTQQEDSAVYLCASSLSDEQFFGPGTRLTVL.

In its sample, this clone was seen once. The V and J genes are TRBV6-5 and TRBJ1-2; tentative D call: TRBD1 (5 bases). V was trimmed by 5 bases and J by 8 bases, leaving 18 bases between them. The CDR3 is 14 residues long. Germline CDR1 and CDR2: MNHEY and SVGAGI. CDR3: CASSPQGLPSGYTF. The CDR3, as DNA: TGTGCCAGCAGTCCCCAGGGACTCCCTTCCGGCTACACCTTC.

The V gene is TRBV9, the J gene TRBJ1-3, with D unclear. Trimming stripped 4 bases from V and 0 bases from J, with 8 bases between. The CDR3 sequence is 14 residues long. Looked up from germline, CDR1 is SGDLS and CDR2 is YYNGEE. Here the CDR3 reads CASSPQYSGNTIYF. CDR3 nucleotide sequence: TGTGCCAGCAGCCCCCAGTACTCTGGAAACACCATATATTTT. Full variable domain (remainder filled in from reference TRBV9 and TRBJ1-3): DSGVTQTPKHLITATGQRVTLRCSPRSGDLSVYWYQQSLDQGLQFLIQYYNGEERAKGNILERFSAQQFPDLHSELNLSSLELGDSALYFCASSPQYSGNTIYFGEGSWLTVV.

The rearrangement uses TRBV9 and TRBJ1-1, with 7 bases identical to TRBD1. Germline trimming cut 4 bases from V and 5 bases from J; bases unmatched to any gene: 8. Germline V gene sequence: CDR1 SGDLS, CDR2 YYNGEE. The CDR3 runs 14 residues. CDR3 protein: CASSLQGVRTEAFF. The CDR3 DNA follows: TGTGCCAGCAGCCTCCAGGGGGTGAGGACTGAAGCTTTCTTT.

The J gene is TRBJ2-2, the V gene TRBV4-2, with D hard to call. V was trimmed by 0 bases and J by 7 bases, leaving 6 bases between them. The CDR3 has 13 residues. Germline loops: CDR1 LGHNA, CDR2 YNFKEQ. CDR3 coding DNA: TGTGCCAGCAGCCAAGATCAGATCGGGGAGCTGTTTTTT. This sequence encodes CASSQDQIGELFF.

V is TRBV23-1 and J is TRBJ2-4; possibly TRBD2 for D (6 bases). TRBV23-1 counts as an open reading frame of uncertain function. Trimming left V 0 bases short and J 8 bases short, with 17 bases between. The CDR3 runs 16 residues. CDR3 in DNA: TGCGCCAGCAGTCAATCCCCCCAAGGTGGGGAGGACATTCAGTACTTC. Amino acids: CASSQSPQGGEDIQYF.

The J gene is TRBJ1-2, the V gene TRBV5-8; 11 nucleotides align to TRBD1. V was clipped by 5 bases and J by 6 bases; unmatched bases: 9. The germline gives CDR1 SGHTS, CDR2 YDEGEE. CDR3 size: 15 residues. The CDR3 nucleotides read TGTGCCAGCAGTCTCACGGACAGGGGGCTTCATGGCTACACCTTC. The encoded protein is CASSLTDRGLHGYTF.